Listed here is a single TCR beta chain. Its specificity is unknown. These data are taken from a study of cytomegalovirus exposure and HLA in healthy donors. At the level of the study: Drawn from HLA-typed donors, tens of millions of unique TCRs were held in an early data release.

The PCR made use of 60 Vbeta and 13 Jbeta primers. Per the study methods: An analysis performed later counted 73 million or so unique TCR beta chains (roughly 10 million of them shared). Measured with immunoSEQ multiplex PCR; TCRdb has only the in-frame clones, and not every one. The V and J calls and clone size come from that table; D and trimming were worked out from the DNA. This sample's table has around 120,000 clones. Findings of the study overall: Later on, a genetic analysis was performed. It linked a missense variant in DCLRE1C with V- and J-gene trimming of TCR beta. Earlier findings revealed that most TCR beta V segments proved productive either about 90% or about 30% of the time.

The ends were cut back, 3 bases at V and 7 bases at J, with 10 bases in the middle. The germline V gene encodes CDR1 LNHDA and CDR2 SQIVND (reference sequence). The CDR3 is 14 amino acids. This chain joins TRBV19 and TRBJ1-6; D gene ambiguous. The sample was PBMCs. The sequence was obtained from a young man in good health and CMV-seronegative. The CDR3 DNA reads as TGTGCCAGTAGTATTTTGGCGGGGAATTCACCCCTCCACTTT. This codes for CASSILAGNSPLHF.